These T cell receptor beta chains were read from a single sample in a study of blood T cell repertoires in COVID-19. TCRdb's copy holds only in-frame clones and misses some; the assay was immunoSEQ multiplex PCR. The repertoire consists of more than 85,000 clones, with less than 85% occurring once and the leading ten covering over 35%. The material sequenced was peripheral blood. All receptors derive from an elderly man with acute or convalescent COVID-19. The CDR3 runs from the conserved cysteine through the conserved F or W. The D gene is left open where the match is weak. Expanded clones are given a class, and other clones once, few, many or no size at all.

j_call: TRBJ2-1
clone_size: -
v_call: TRBV19
d_call: TRBD2
cdr3_aa: CASGLAGINEQFF
cdr3_nt: TGTGCCAGTGGACTAGCGGGAATAAATGAGCAGTTCTTC

j_call: TRBJ2-2
clone_size: -
v_call: TRBV6-1
d_call: -
cdr3_aa: CASSDHRDTGELFF
cdr3_nt: TGTGCCAGCAGTGACCACAGGGACACCGGGGAGCTGTTTTTT

j_call: TRBJ2-3
clone_size: -
v_call: TRBV14
d_call: -
cdr3_aa: CASSQNSPRTDTQYF
cdr3_nt: TGTGCCAGCAGCCAAAACTCACCTCGCACAGATACGCAGTATTTT

j_call: TRBJ2-1
clone_size: -
v_call: TRBV9
d_call: -
cdr3_aa: CASSPRVGREGTYNEQFF
cdr3_nt: TGTGCCAGCAGCCCCCGGGTTGGCCGGGAAGGGACCTACAATGAGCAGTTCTTC

j_call: TRBJ2-7
clone_size: -
v_call: TRBV24-1
d_call: -
cdr3_aa: CATNGMMEVVYEQYF
cdr3_nt: TGTGCCACAAACGGTATGATGGAGGTTGTCTACGAGCAGTACTTC

j_call: TRBJ1-1
clone_size: -
v_call: TRBV13
d_call: TRBD1
cdr3_aa: CASSYRDRVNTEAFF
cdr3_nt: TGTGCCAGCAGCTATCGGGACAGGGTAAACACTGAAGCTTTCTTT

j_call: TRBJ2-7
clone_size: -
v_call: TRBV28
d_call: TRBD1
cdr3_aa: CASSPPGQGPRSSYEQYF
cdr3_nt: TGTGCCAGCAGTCCTCCGGGACAGGGTCCGAGAAGCTCCTACGAGCAGTACTTC

j_call: TRBJ1-1
clone_size: -
v_call: TRBV15
d_call: -
cdr3_aa: CATSSVNTEAFF
cdr3_nt: TGTGCCACCTCTAGTGTGAACACTGAAGCTTTCTTT

j_call: TRBJ1-1
clone_size: once
v_call: TRBV5-1
d_call: -
cdr3_aa: CASSSSGGDTEAFF
cdr3_nt: TGCGCCAGCAGCTCGTCTGGAGGGGACACTGAAGCTTTCTTT

j_call: TRBJ2-5
clone_size: once
v_call: TRBV27
d_call: TRBD1
cdr3_aa: CASSLSRGQGSRTQYF
cdr3_nt: TGTGCCAGCAGTTTATCGAGGGGGCAGGGGTCGAGGACCCAGTACTTC

j_call: TRBJ2-7
clone_size: once
v_call: TRBV7-8
d_call: -
cdr3_aa: CASSFGPDYEQYF
cdr3_nt: TGTGCCAGCAGCTTTGGCCCTGACTACGAGCAGTACTTC

j_call: TRBJ2-7
clone_size: -
v_call: TRBV28
d_call: TRBD1
cdr3_aa: CASSLAGTGSHEQYF
cdr3_nt: TGTGCCAGCAGTTTAGCCGGGACAGGGTCTCACGAGCAGTACTTC

j_call: TRBJ1-1
clone_size: -
v_call: TRBV10-3
d_call: -
cdr3_aa: CAISESSNEAFF
cdr3_nt: TGTGCCATCAGTGAGTCGAGTAACGAAGCTTTCTTT

j_call: TRBJ2-1
clone_size: -
v_call: TRBV5-1
d_call: TRBD2
cdr3_aa: CASSLTTSGSGDEQFF
cdr3_nt: TGCGCCAGCAGCTTAACCACTAGCGGGAGTGGGGATGAGCAGTTCTTC

j_call: TRBJ1-2
clone_size: -
v_call: TRBV6-2/TRBV6-3
d_call: TRBD1
cdr3_aa: CASSLDRDYGYTF
cdr3_nt: TGTGCCAGCAGTTTGGACAGGGACTATGGCTACACCTTC

j_call: TRBJ1-2
clone_size: -
v_call: TRBV6-5
d_call: -
cdr3_aa: CASSLHRDNHNYGYTF
cdr3_nt: TGTGCCAGCAGTTTGCACCGGGACAATCATAACTATGGCTACACCTTC

j_call: TRBJ2-2
clone_size: -
v_call: TRBV7-7
d_call: TRBD1
cdr3_aa: CASSLAGGNTGELFF
cdr3_nt: TGTGCTAGCAGCTTGGCAGGGGGGAACACCGGGGAGCTGTTTTTT

j_call: TRBJ1-5
clone_size: few
v_call: TRBV19
d_call: TRBD1
cdr3_aa: CASSPPSGTAITRPQHF
cdr3_nt: TGTGCCAGTAGCCCCCCCTCCGGGACAGCCATCACACGGCCCCAGCATTTT

j_call: TRBJ2-5
clone_size: -
v_call: TRBV9
d_call: TRBD1
cdr3_aa: CASSPRDREETQYF
cdr3_nt: TGTGCCAGCAGCCCCCGGGACAGGGAGGAGACCCAGTACTTC

j_call: TRBJ1-1
clone_size: -
v_call: TRBV6-6
d_call: -
cdr3_aa: CASSRDKNTEAFF
cdr3_nt: TGTGCCAGCAGTAGGGACAAGAACACTGAAGCTTTCTTT

j_call: TRBJ2-7
clone_size: -
v_call: TRBV14
d_call: TRBD2
cdr3_aa: CASSLGLAGRYEQYF
cdr3_nt: TGTGCCAGCAGCCTAGGGCTAGCGGGAAGATACGAGCAGTACTTC

j_call: TRBJ2-7
clone_size: -
v_call: TRBV5-1
d_call: TRBD2
cdr3_aa: CASSRTGTSVTYEQYF
cdr3_nt: TGCGCCAGCAGCCGAACCGGGACTAGCGTCACCTACGAGCAGTACTTC

j_call: TRBJ1-6
clone_size: -
v_call: TRBV28
d_call: -
cdr3_aa: CASSPRVGAQGSPLHF
cdr3_nt: TGTGCCAGCAGTCCCCGGGTGGGGGCGCAAGGGTCACCCCTCCACTTT

j_call: TRBJ2-1
clone_size: -
v_call: TRBV7-2
d_call: TRBD2
cdr3_aa: CASSLRRTSGRAFF
cdr3_nt: TGTGCCAGCAGCTTGCGTAGGACTAGCGGGAGGGCCTTCTTC

j_call: TRBJ1-1
clone_size: -
v_call: TRBV29-1
d_call: -
cdr3_aa: CSVRWGGTEAFF
cdr3_nt: TGCAGCGTTCGTTGGGGAGGCACTGAAGCTTTCTTT

j_call: TRBJ2-7
clone_size: -
v_call: TRBV28
d_call: -
cdr3_aa: CASSRDSYEQYF
cdr3_nt: TGTGCCAGCAGCCGCGACAGCTACGAGCAGTACTTC

j_call: TRBJ2-2
clone_size: -
v_call: TRBV6-6
d_call: TRBD2
cdr3_aa: CASSYTSGRDTGELFF
cdr3_nt: TGTGCCAGCAGTTATACTAGCGGGAGGGACACCGGGGAGCTGTTTTTT

j_call: TRBJ1-6
clone_size: few
v_call: TRBV14
d_call: TRBD1
cdr3_aa: CASSQSGQGNSPLHF
cdr3_nt: TGTGCCAGCAGCCAAAGTGGACAGGGGAATTCACCCCTCCACTTT

j_call: TRBJ2-3
clone_size: -
v_call: TRBV6-1
d_call: TRBD2
cdr3_aa: CASSEVGRGTDTQYF
cdr3_nt: TGTGCCAGCAGTGAGGTCGGGAGGGGCACAGATACGCAGTATTTT

j_call: TRBJ2-3
clone_size: -
v_call: TRBV7-8
d_call: TRBD2
cdr3_aa: CASSFRLAGDGDTQYF
cdr3_nt: TGTGCCAGCAGCTTTCGACTAGCGGGAGATGGAGATACGCAGTATTTT

j_call: TRBJ2-4
clone_size: -
v_call: TRBV5-4
d_call: TRBD2
cdr3_aa: CASSSAGVENIQYF
cdr3_nt: TGTGCCAGCAGCTCAGCGGGAGTTGAAAACATTCAGTACTTC

j_call: TRBJ2-7
clone_size: -
v_call: TRBV6-5
d_call: TRBD1
cdr3_aa: CASRTGRTYEQYF
cdr3_nt: TGTGCCAGTCGGACAGGGAGGACCTACGAGCAGTACTTC

j_call: TRBJ1-1
clone_size: -
v_call: TRBV15
d_call: -
cdr3_aa: CATSRGHLNTEAFF
cdr3_nt: TGTGCCACCAGCAGAGGGCACCTGAACACTGAAGCTTTCTTT

j_call: TRBJ1-1
clone_size: few
v_call: TRBV27
d_call: -
cdr3_aa: CASRSVTMNTEAFF
cdr3_nt: TGTGCCAGCAGGTCGGTCACCATGAACACTGAAGCTTTCTTT

j_call: TRBJ2-5
clone_size: -
v_call: TRBV6-5
d_call: -
cdr3_aa: CASRGIGGQETQYF
cdr3_nt: TGTGCCAGCAGGGGGATAGGGGGCCAAGAGACCCAGTACTTC

j_call: TRBJ1-6
clone_size: -
v_call: TRBV14
d_call: -
cdr3_aa: CASSQRQFNSPLHF
cdr3_nt: TGTGCCAGCAGCCAAAGACAGTTTAATTCACCCCTCCACTTT

j_call: TRBJ2-1
clone_size: once
v_call: TRBV5-4
d_call: -
cdr3_aa: CASSLGQASYNEQFF
cdr3_nt: TGTGCCAGCAGCTTGGGACAGGCTTCCTACAATGAGCAGTTCTTC

j_call: TRBJ1-2
clone_size: -
v_call: TRBV10-1
d_call: TRBD1
cdr3_aa: CASSRGSNYGYTF
cdr3_nt: TGCGCCAGCAGCAGGGGGTCTAACTATGGCTACACCTTC

j_call: TRBJ1-1
clone_size: few
v_call: TRBV7-9
d_call: -
cdr3_aa: CASSGGSNTEAFF
cdr3_nt: TGTGCCAGCAGCGGGGGGAGTAACACTGAAGCTTTCTTT

j_call: TRBJ2-7
clone_size: -
v_call: TRBV5-1
d_call: -
cdr3_aa: CASGQGKDEQYF
cdr3_nt: TGCGCCAGCGGCCAGGGGAAGGACGAGCAGTACTTC

j_call: TRBJ2-7
clone_size: once
v_call: TRBV28
d_call: TRBD1
cdr3_aa: CASSTLGTGYHEQYF
cdr3_nt: TGTGCCAGCAGCACCCTCGGGACAGGGTATCACGAGCAGTACTTC

j_call: TRBJ1-6
clone_size: -
v_call: TRBV28
d_call: TRBD1
cdr3_aa: CASSLGDRGNSPLHF
cdr3_nt: TGTGCCAGCAGTTTAGGTGACAGGGGGAATTCACCCCTCCACTTT

j_call: TRBJ2-7
clone_size: -
v_call: TRBV28
d_call: -
cdr3_aa: CASNRQLSPEQYF
cdr3_nt: TGTGCCAGCAACCGACAGTTATCCCCTGAGCAGTACTTC

j_call: TRBJ2-2
clone_size: -
v_call: TRBV28
d_call: -
cdr3_aa: CASRATGQGDTGELFF
cdr3_nt: TGTGCCAGCAGGGCAACGGGACAAGGGGACACCGGGGAGCTGTTTTTT

j_call: TRBJ1-5
clone_size: -
v_call: TRBV6-5
d_call: TRBD1
cdr3_aa: CASRRTGGNQPQHF
cdr3_nt: TGTGCCAGCAGGCGGACAGGGGGCAATCAGCCCCAGCATTTT